These 23 T cell receptor beta chains originate from one sample sequenced in a study of glioma-infiltrating T cells. The iRepertoire nested amplicon-rescue multiplex PCR amplified TCR alpha and beta CDR3s from RNA. A single record per CDR3 protein comes from TCRdb applying MiXCR to the multiplex PCR reads. The sample holds around 190,000 distinct CDR3 sequences, around 32% seen once. The sample taken for sequencing was glioma tissue, nonneoplastic brain tissue, or PBMCs (not recorded which). These TCRs come from a human donor with low-grade glioma or glioblastoma, undergoing nonglioma brain surgery, or in good health (not recorded which).

Ten or more counts support this clonotype. V gene TRBV28 combines with J gene TRBJ1-1, with a possible D match to TRBD1 (5 bases). CDR1 MDHEN and CDR2 SYDVKM come from the germline V gene. CDR3 size: 14 residues. V was pared by 5 bases and J by 1 base, with 11 bases between. Here the CDR3 DNA reads TGTGCCAGCAGTCCCGGGGCAGGGAACACTGAAGCTTTCTTT. This sequence encodes CASSPGAGNTEAFF.

The chain carries TRBV20-1 and TRBJ2-1; D might be TRBD1 or TRBD2, each matching 5 bases. Trimming left V 4 bases short and J 8 bases short, with 9 bases between. This CDR3 spans 11 amino acids. The V gene's germline CDR1 is DFQATT and CDR2 SNEGSKA (reference sequence). The CDR3 bases are TGCAGTGCTAACATGGGACATGAGCAGTTCTTC. Residues: CSANMGHEQFF.

About this clonotype: This may be a read error, as it is one base from a much larger clone. The chain uses TRBV29-1 and TRBJ1-3; maybe TRBD1 (5 bases). Trimming cost V 7 bases and J 7 bases, with 20 bases left between them. Germline assignment: CDR1 SQVTM and CDR2 ANQGSEA. The length of the CDR3 is 14 residues. DNA for the CDR3: TGCAGCGGACTCTCCCCGGGACGGGGGAACACCATATATTTT. Its protein is CSGLSPGRGNTIYF.

This CDR3 is CSPRWFGNEQFF. CDR3 sequence (DNA): TGCAGCCCCCGGTGGTTTGGGAATGAGCAGTTCTTC. The V call is TRBV29-1, the J call TRBJ2-1, with D uncertain. The V end lost 8 bases, the J end lost 7 bases, and 15 bases lay between the germline ends. This CDR3 contains 12 residues. Germline loops: CDR1 SQVTM, CDR2 ANQGSEA.

On this clonotype: A read error may produce the germline difference seen at one junction end. The gene calls are TRBV14 and TRBJ1-5; D perhaps matches TRBD1 (6 bases). The CDR3 extends over 20 amino acids. CDR1 SGHDN and CDR2 FVKESK come from the germline V gene. The CDR3 region has the DNA TGTGCCAGCAGCCCCGTTCATGGGGACATCCCCTTTGTTAGCAATCAGTCCCAGCATTTT. Translated: CASSPVHGDIPFVSNQSQHF.

There are many counts of this clonotype. The genes are TRBV7-9 and TRBJ2-3; D gene ambiguous. Germline V gene sequence: CDR1 SEHNR, CDR2 FQNEAQ (reference sequence). The CDR3 spans 17 residues. V lost 2 bases and J 1 base, leaving 16 bases between the germline ends. CDR3 in DNA: TGTGCCAGCAGCTTACGGGCGACAACGGGCGGCACAGATACGCAGTATTTT. This gives the protein CASSLRATTGGTDTQYF.

This clonotype was picked up a small number of times. The J gene is TRBJ2-5, the V gene TRBV10-3; 7 bases line up with TRBD1. CDR3 length: 15 amino acids. The germline CDR1 and CDR2 sequences are ENHRY and SYGVKD. J gave up 3 bases and V 0 bases, and 4 bases lay outside the gene matches. CDR3 DNA: TGTGCCATCAGTGAGTCGTACAGGGGTGAAGAGACCCAGTACTTC. Residues: CAISESYRGEETQYF.

The chain joins TRBV12-3 or TRBV12-4 to TRBJ2-7; D is unclear. CDR3 length: 15 amino acids. V was cut by 8 bases and J by 0 bases, with 17 bases left in between. CDR3 DNA sequence: TGTGCCAGCGGATATGCGGAGCGAGCCTCCTACGAGCAGTACTTC. It is translated as CASGYAERASYEQYF.

Points on this clonotype: Germline and junction disagree at one end, which may indicate a read error. The rearrangement links TRBV4-1 to TRBJ2-2; D gene ambiguous. This CDR3 has 15 residues. Per the germline V gene, CDR1 is MGHRA and CDR2 is YSYEKL. For the CDR3, the DNA is TGCACCAGCAGCCAAGATAGCTCCTCCACCGGGGAGCTGTTTTTT. Residues: CTSSQDSSSTGELFF.

The sample holds many counts of this clonotype. This chain links TRBV20-1 with TRBJ2-3; D uncertain. Germline V gene sequence: CDR1 DFQATT, CDR2 SNEGSKA (reference sequence). The CDR3 length is 14 residues. V was shortened by 6 bases and J by 2 bases, with 15 bases between the two germline ends. In DNA form, the CDR3 reads TGCAGTGCCAGCTCTGTAGAGGTCACAGATACGCAGTATTTT. Its protein product is CSASSVEVTDTQYF.

In its sample, this clonotype was seen many times. CDR3 in amino acids: CASSYSAGDTYEQYF. The DNA for the CDR3 is TGTGCCAGCAGTTACTCCGCAGGGGATACCTACGAGCAGTACTTC. V is TRBV6-6 and J is TRBJ2-7, with D tentatively TRBD1 (6 bases). The ends were cut back, 0 bases at V and 2 bases at J, with 11 bases in the middle. The germline V gene has CDR1 MNHNY and CDR2 SVGAGI (reference sequence). The CDR3 has 15 residues.

V usage is TRBV27 and J usage is TRBJ2-5, with 8 bases matching TRBD1. J was trimmed by 4 bases and V by 4 bases; bases with no gene match: 5. The CDR3 loop spans 14 amino acids. Germline V gives CDR1 MNHEY, CDR2 SMNVEV (reference sequence). CDR3 DNA sequence: TGTGCCAGCAGTTCACTAACAGGGGGAGAGACCCAGTACTTC. Translation: CASSSLTGGETQYF.

About this clonotype: A read error may account for a junction end that differs from germline. The gene calls are TRBV29-1 and TRBJ2-3, with D uncertain. The germline gives CDR1 SQVTM, CDR2 ANQGSEA. CDR3 length: 14 amino acids. For the CDR3, the DNA is TGCAGCGCTCGGGCCCGACCAATCACAGATACGCGGTATTTT. This gives the protein CSARARPITDTRYF.

This rearrangement joins TRBV27 to TRBJ2-7; TRBD2 matches 11 bases. The CDR3 runs to 15 residues. With V trimmed by 6 bases and J by 4 bases, 8 bases remained unmatched. Per germline, CDR1 MNHEY and CDR2 SMNVEV (reference sequence). The CDR3 bases are TGTGCCAGCAGACCTTATAGCGGGAGGGATTACGAGCAGTACTTC. Residues: CASRPYSGRDYEQYF.

As to this clonotype: Possible read error: a much larger clone is one base away. The chain uses TRBV14 and TRBJ2-7; TRBD1 agrees at 7 bases. The DNA end is a closer match to TRBJ2-1, so the J assignment may be wrong. Germline V lookup: CDR1 SGHDN, CDR2 FVKESK. CDR3 length equals 15 residues. The CDR3 bases are TGTGCCACCTCCTCCCGGGACAGAAGGTACAGTGAGCAGTTCTTC. Encoded protein: CATSSRDRRYSEQFF.

The V call is TRBV19, the J call TRBJ1-3, with D tentatively TRBD1 (5 bases). CDR1 and CDR2 (germline): LNHDA, SQIVND (reference sequence). V was shortened by 3 bases and J by 5 bases, with 11 bases between the two germline ends. The CDR3 covers 14 residues. For the CDR3, the DNA is TGTGCCAGTAGTATGGGACCAAGTCGAAACACCATATATTTT. It yields the protein CASSMGPSRNTIYF.

This sequence joins TRBV6-6 and TRBJ2-7, with 10 positions matching TRBD1. The CDR3 is 17 amino acids. The J segment lost 0 bases and the V segment lost 5 bases, leaving 10 bases of the junction unmatched. Germline values: CDR1 MNHNY, CDR2 SVGAGI (reference sequence). The CDR3 reads CASSPPPGQGLSYEQYF. The CDR3, as DNA: TGTGCCAGCAGTCCACCCCCGGGACAGGGGCTCTCCTACGAGCAGTACTTC.

This clonotype has at least ten counts. The chain has TRBV6-1 and TRBJ1-6; D is uncertain. The CDR3 consists of 15 residues. Germline values: CDR1 MNHNS, CDR2 SASEGT. The ends were cut back, 1 base at V and 4 bases at J, with 8 bases in the middle. The CDR3 nucleotides read TGTGCCAGCAGTGAAGGTCGACCATATAATTCACCCCTCCACTTT. This codes for CASSEGRPYNSPLHF.

This clonotype appeared a single time. An end of the junction differs from the germline gene, which may be a read error. CDR3 nucleotide sequence: TGTGCCAGAAGTTTATTCGGGACTAGCGGTCGCTCCTACGAGCAGTTCTTC. It encodes CARSLFGTSGRSYEQFF. V and J are TRBV28 and TRBJ2-1; 11 bases fit TRBD2. CDR3 size: 17 residues. Germline lookup yields CDR1 MDHEN and CDR2 SYDVKM.

In regard to this clonotype: It may be a read error: a sequence one base away is much more abundant. This rearrangement joins TRBV19 to TRBJ2-3; TRBD2 matches 9 bases. CDR1 LNHDA and CDR2 SQIVND come from the germline V gene (reference sequence). The CDR3 spans 13 residues. The CDR3 region has the DNA TGTGCCATCAGCGGGACTAGCACAGATACGCAGTGTTTT. The encoded protein is CAISGTSTDTQCF.

Remarks on this clonotype: Being one base from a much bigger clone, this may be a read error. The chain links TRBV4-2 to TRBJ2-1; D tentatively fits TRBD1 or TRBD2 (5 bases each). The CDR3 covers 15 residues. Germline V CDR1 and CDR2: LGHNA, YNFKEQ. The DNA for the CDR3 is TGTGCCAGCAGCCCAGACCATGGGGGTAACAATAAGCAGTTCTTC. Translation: CASSPDHGGNNKQFF.

This clonotype was seen repeatedly, ten times or more. The chain joins TRBV27 to TRBJ2-6, with D uncertain. V was cut by 5 bases and J by 2 bases, with 10 bases left in between. Germline V gene data show CDR1 as MNHEY and CDR2 as SMNVEV (reference sequence). CDR3 length: 15 amino acids. The DNA of the CDR3 is TGTGCCAGCAGTCCCCCGCAGGCTGGGGCCAACGTCCTGACTTTC. Protein: CASSPPQAGANVLTF.

The chain joins TRBV20-1 to TRBJ1-1; D is unresolved. V lost 6 bases and J lost 0, with 8 bases in between. The CDR3 is 12 residues long. CDR1 and CDR2 (germline): DFQATT, SNEGSKA (reference sequence). CDR3 DNA sequence: TGCAGTGCCACAGAGCTGAACACTGAAGCTTTCTTT. Translated, it gives CSATELNTEAFF.